This passage covers 2 T cell receptor beta chains from one sample sequenced in a study of T cell repertoires in cytomegalovirus infection. TCRdb re-derived calls from the reads in MiXCR, one entry per CDR3 protein. Found here are 630,000 or so distinct CDR3 sequences, less than 25% of them singletons; the top ten hold 8%. Sequenced input: CD8+ T cells from PBMCs. The receptors come from a human donor in good health (CMV status not recorded). Some clones in this sample may be carry-over from other donors' samples.

The chain is built from TRBV7-8 and TRBJ2-1; TRBD2 might be the D (5 bases). The germline V gene has CDR1 SGHVS and CDR2 FQNEAQ. Trimming shortened V by 4 bases and J by 8 bases, and 12 bases separated the two germline ends. CDR3 length: 13 residues. DNA of the CDR3: TGTGCCAGCAGCTCGGGATCTTCGGATGAGCAGTTCTTC. Translation gives CASSSGSSDEQFF.

The chain has TRBV25-1 and TRBJ2-1, with 9 bases identical to TRBD1. Trimming removed 4 bases from V and 7 bases from J; junction bases left unmatched: 8. The CDR3 length is 15 residues. Germline V gene lookup returns CDR1 MGHDK and CDR2 SYGVNS. In DNA form, the CDR3 reads TGTGCCAGCAGTGGCGGGACAGGGCACGGAAATGAGCAGTTCTTC. Protein: CASSGGTGHGNEQFF.